Listed below are T cell receptor beta chains from one sample, sequenced in a study of cytomegalovirus exposure and HLA in healthy donors. Generated by immunoSEQ multiplex PCR, the TCRdb table keeps only in-frame clones and is missing some. This repertoire shows around 63,000 clones, 78% found once; its top ten account for approximately 9.8%. Sequences were obtained from PBMCs. The receptors were sampled from a man aged 35 to 55 in good health and CMV-seronegative. The CDR3 runs from the conserved cysteine through the conserved F or W. The order of the fields is CDR3 protein, CDR3 DNA, J gene, CDR3 length, D gene, V gene, clone size. D genes are given only for firm matches. The size field is filled for only some rows; it gives once, few, many or a size class.

CASSSGRANTGELFF,TGTGCCAGCAGCTCGGGCAGGGCGAACACCGGGGAGCTGTTTTTT,TRBJ2-2,15,NA,TRBV27,NA
CASSYSSSYSNYGNTF,TGTGCCAGCAGTTACTCCTCCTCCTATTCTAACTATGGCAACACCTTC,TRBJ1-2,16,NA,TRBV6-5,NA
CASSWGRGSYEQYF,TGTGCCAGCAGCTGGGGCAGGGGCTCCTACGAGCAGTACTTC,TRBJ2-7,14,NA,TRBV27,once
CASSVQERNTGELFF,TGCGCCAGCAGTGTACAGGAGCGGAACACCGGGGAGCTGTTTTTT,TRBJ2-2,15,NA,TRBV5-1,NA
CASGSSGGASYNEQFF,TGTGCTAGTGGTTCTAGCGGGGGGGCTTCCTACAATGAGCAGTTCTTC,TRBJ2-1,16,TRBD2,TRBV12-5,NA
CASSERGLARETQYF,TGTGCCAGCAGTGAAAGGGGACTAGCGAGAGAGACCCAGTACTTC,TRBJ2-5,15,TRBD2,TRBV2,once
CAVGTGWSGANVLTF,TGTGCCGTCGGGACAGGTTGGTCTGGGGCCAACGTCCTGACTTTC,TRBJ2-6,15,TRBD1,TRBV19,few
CASSWHRGLDTDTQYF,TGCGCCAGCAGCTGGCACAGGGGTTTGGACACAGATACGCAGTATTTT,TRBJ2-3,16,TRBD1,TRBV4-1,NA
CATSRESGSVGNEQFF,TGTGCCACCAGCAGAGAAAGCGGGAGCGTCGGGAATGAGCAGTTCTTC,TRBJ2-1,16,TRBD2,TRBV15,NA
CASSVQTGTGNTIYF,TGTGCCAGCAGCGTACAGACGGGGACTGGAAACACCATATATTTT,TRBJ1-3,15,NA,TRBV9,once
CASSLAGGQGAFF,TGCGCCAGCAGCTTGGCCGGGGGACAGGGTGCTTTCTTT,TRBJ1-1,13,TRBD1,TRBV5-1,NA
CASSFPRGAYQETQYF,TGTGCCAGCAGTTTCCCCAGGGGCGCGTACCAAGAGACCCAGTACTTC,TRBJ2-5,16,NA,TRBV28,NA
CASSPADSNYGYTF,TGTGCCAGCAGCCCCGCGGACAGCAACTATGGCTACACCTTC,TRBJ1-2,14,NA,TRBV5-5,few
CASSLRPNTEAFF,TGTGCCAGCAGCTTGCGGCCCAACACTGAAGCTTTCTTT,TRBJ1-1,13,NA,TRBV11-3,few
CASSYFPRAKSEKLFF,TGTGCCAGCAGCTACTTCCCCAGGGCGAAAAGTGAAAAACTGTTTTTT,TRBJ1-4,16,NA,TRBV7-8,NA
CASSMTLGLAEETQYF,TGTGCCAGTAGTATGACCTTGGGACTAGCGGAAGAGACCCAGTACTTC,TRBJ2-5,16,TRBD2,TRBV19,NA
CASSLAPIAADTQYF,TGTGCCAGCAGTTTAGCCCCTATAGCGGCAGATACGCAGTATTTT,TRBJ2-3,15,NA,TRBV28,NA
CASRPSISEGGELFF,TGTGCCAGCAGACCAAGTATCAGCGAGGGCGGGGAGCTGTTTTTT,TRBJ2-2,15,NA,TRBV7-6,once
CASSLTAGYNEQFF,TGTGCCAGCAGCCTCACGGCAGGGTACAATGAGCAGTTCTTC,TRBJ2-1,14,NA,TRBV7-9,NA
CASSFTGESDTQYF,TGTGCCAGCAGTTTTACAGGGGAATCAGATACGCAGTATTTT,TRBJ2-3,14,TRBD1,TRBV6-5,NA
CASMVRNRDNYGYTF,TGTGCCAGCATGGTCCGGAACCGGGATAACTATGGCTACACCTTC,TRBJ1-2,15,NA,TRBV13,NA
CSSSIQGETQYF,TGTTCCAGCAGCATACAGGGGGAGACCCAGTACTTC,TRBJ2-5,12,TRBD1,TRBV7-9,NA
CASSFGQSYEQYF,TGTGCCAGCAGTTTTGGACAGAGCTACGAGCAGTACTTC,TRBJ2-7,13,NA,TRBV27,many
CASSRPGTAGNTIYF,TGCGCCAGCAGTCGCCCGGGGACAGCCGGAAACACCATATATTTT,TRBJ1-3,15,TRBD1,TRBV23-1,NA
CAISPDTRFTEAFF,TGTGCCATCAGCCCTGACACGAGATTCACTGAAGCTTTCTTT,TRBJ1-1,14,NA,TRBV10-3,NA
CASSPTGSGETQYF,TGTGCCAGCAGCCCCACCGGGAGTGGGGAGACCCAGTACTTC,TRBJ2-5,14,NA,TRBV11-2,NA
CASSLAPNRRETQYF,TGTGCCAGCAGCTTAGCACCTAATAGGAGAGAGACCCAGTACTTC,TRBJ2-5,15,NA,TRBV7-2,NA
CASSIHYGDTEAFF,TGTGCCAGCAGTATACATTACGGGGACACTGAAGCTTTCTTT,TRBJ1-1,14,NA,TRBV6-5,few
CASSEGGDSLSEQYF,TGTGCCAGCAGCGAAGGCGGTGACAGCTTGTCTGAGCAGTACTTC,TRBJ2-7,15,NA,TRBV2,NA
CASSRTSGGQQETQYF,TGTGCCAGCAGCCGCACTAGCGGGGGGCAACAAGAGACCCAGTACTTC,TRBJ2-5,16,TRBD2,TRBV4-2,NA
CASSFLPRRGTEAFF,TGTGCCAGCAGCTTTCTTCCCCGCCGAGGCACTGAAGCTTTCTTT,TRBJ1-1,15,NA,TRBV7-9,once
CAAADSSSSYEQYF,TGTGCCGCGGCGGACAGTTCCAGCTCCTACGAGCAGTACTTC,TRBJ2-7,14,NA,TRBV19,once
CASSPGTSGSVVNEQYF,TGTGCCAGCAGCCCTGGGACTAGCGGGAGCGTGGTCAACGAGCAGTACTTC,TRBJ2-7,17,TRBD2,TRBV11-2,NA
CASSLYLQGGGGMNTEAFF,TGTGCCAGCAGTTTATACTTACAGGGGGGAGGCGGGATGAACACTGAAGCTTTCTTT,TRBJ1-1,19,TRBD1,TRBV28,NA
CATSRTSGYNEQFF,TGTGCCACCAGTCGGACTAGCGGTTACAATGAGCAGTTCTTC,TRBJ2-1,14,TRBD2,TRBV15,once
CASSSSHRREQFF,TGTGCCAGCAGTTCCAGCCACCGGAGGGAGCAGTTCTTC,TRBJ2-1,13,NA,TRBV7-8,NA
CASSPVGRGKAFF,TGTGCCAGCAGCCCCGTCGGCAGGGGAAAGGCTTTCTTT,TRBJ1-1,13,NA,TRBV9,once
CASSVDGNIQYF,TGTGCCAGCAGCGTAGACGGAAACATTCAGTACTTC,TRBJ2-4,12,NA,TRBV9,NA
CASTPGGLAGITGELFF,TGTGCCAGCACCCCCGGGGGGCTAGCGGGGATCACCGGGGAGCTGTTTTTT,TRBJ2-2,17,TRBD2,TRBV4-2,NA
CASSQEQGSGNTIYF,TGCGCCAGCAGCCAAGAACAGGGTTCTGGAAACACCATATATTTT,TRBJ1-3,15,NA,TRBV4-1,many
CASSLRTSTDTQYF,TGTGCCAGCAGCCTACGGACTAGCACAGATACGCAGTATTTT,TRBJ2-3,14,NA,TRBV9,once
CASSLLAGGF,TGTGCCAGCAGCTTACTTGCGGGAGGGTTT,TRBJ1-1,10,NA,TRBV7-9,NA
CASSVGATGIQETQYF,TGTGCCAGCAGTGTGGGAGCGACCGGGATCCAAGAGACCCAGTACTTC,TRBJ2-5,16,NA,TRBV25-1,NA
CSSSPFRGRESSGANVLTF,TGTTCCAGCAGCCCGTTCAGAGGCAGGGAAAGCTCTGGGGCCAACGTCCTGACTTTC,TRBJ2-6,19,NA,TRBV7-9,NA
CASSLYLGATNEKLFF,TGTGCCAGCAGTTTATACTTAGGGGCAACTAATGAAAAACTGTTTTTT,TRBJ1-4,16,NA,TRBV28,NA
CASSPVRDIPETQYF,TGTGCCAGCTCACCAGTAAGGGACATCCCAGAGACCCAGTACTTC,TRBJ2-5,15,NA,TRBV18,NA
CASSLSSRRNTEAFF,TGTGCCAGCAGCTTGTCGTCCAGGCGGAACACTGAAGCTTTCTTT,TRBJ1-1,15,NA,TRBV5-8,NA
CASSLRLDYEQYF,TGTGCCAGCAGCTTAAGACTAGACTACGAGCAGTACTTC,TRBJ2-7,13,NA,TRBV11-2,once
CASRPGQGQETQYF,TGTGCCAGCAGGCCGGGACAGGGACAAGAGACCCAGTACTTC,TRBJ2-5,14,TRBD1,TRBV2,NA
CASSKGATNTGELFF,TGCGCCAGCAGCAAGGGGGCAACGAACACCGGGGAGCTGTTTTTT,TRBJ2-2,15,TRBD1,TRBV5-1,NA
CSVGPVTDSNQPQHF,TGCAGCGTTGGGCCGGTGACAGATAGCAATCAGCCCCAGCATTTT,TRBJ1-5,15,NA,TRBV29-1,NA
CASSEAIGQGGNQPQHF,TGTGCCAGCAGTGAAGCTATTGGGCAGGGTGGAAATCAGCCCCAGCATTTT,TRBJ1-5,17,NA,TRBV6-1,NA
CASSIAPRGPDGYTF,TGTGCCAGTAGTATAGCTCCCAGGGGGCCAGATGGCTACACCTTC,TRBJ1-2,15,TRBD1,TRBV19,NA
CASSFDRGLTEAFF,TGTGCCAGCAGTTTTGACAGGGGGTTAACTGAAGCTTTCTTT,TRBJ1-1,14,TRBD1,TRBV6-1,few
CASSLGGWLQETQYF,TGTGCCAGCAGTTTAGGGGGCTGGCTTCAAGAGACCCAGTACTTC,TRBJ2-5,15,NA,TRBV27,NA
CSAGGGGSEPQHF,TGCAGCGCGGGAGGAGGGGGGAGTGAGCCCCAGCATTTT,TRBJ1-5,13,NA,TRBV29-1,NA
CASSEAQVPTDTQYF,TGTGCCAGCAGTGAAGCGCAGGTTCCCACAGATACGCAGTATTTT,TRBJ2-3,15,NA,TRBV6-1,NA
CASSERGDVADTGELFF,TGTGCCAGCAGTGAACGGGGTGACGTGGCGGACACCGGGGAGCTGTTTTTT,TRBJ2-2,17,NA,TRBV2,NA
CASSPRQKKAGELFF,TGTGCCAGCTCACCGCGACAGAAGAAGGCCGGGGAGCTGTTTTTT,TRBJ2-2,15,NA,TRBV18,NA
CAISPGGARYEQYF,TGTGCCATCAGCCCCGGGGGGGCCCGGTACGAGCAGTACTTC,TRBJ2-7,14,TRBD2,TRBV10-3,NA